What follows are 5 T cell receptor beta chains derived from one specimen sequenced in a study of early T cells in non-severe SARS-CoV-2 infection. TCRdb reanalysed the 5' RACE reads using MiXCR and keeps one entry per CDR3 protein. The data contain 75,000 to 90,000 distinct CDR3 sequences, over 5% of them singletons. The source material was whole blood. The receptors originated from an adult who was a healthcare worker with PCR-confirmed SARS-CoV-2 infection or an uninfected control (not recorded which).

This clonotype was observed many times. The chain links TRBV5-1 to TRBJ1-4, with a tentative D call TRBD1 (5 bases). CDR3 length equals 14 residues. Looked up from germline, CDR1 is SGHRS and CDR2 is YFSETQ. Trimming cost V 2 bases and J 8 bases, with 13 bases left between them. For the CDR3, the DNA is TGCGCCAGCAGCTTCCGGGGACGGGAAGAAAAACTGTTTTTT. Translation gives CASSFRGREEKLFF.

This clonotype came up a few times. The rearrangement uses TRBV12-3 or TRBV12-4 and TRBJ1-2; 7 bases align to TRBD1. The CDR3 has 13 residues. V was pared by 6 bases and J by 6 bases, with 7 bases of the junction left unmatched. CDR3 DNA: TGTGCCAGCAGACAGAAGACAGGGAATGGCTACACCTTC. The encoded protein is CASRQKTGNGYTF.

The chain carries TRBV20-1 and TRBJ1-6; D is uncertain. The CDR3 is 17 residues long. V lost 6 bases and J lost 0, with 18 bases in between. Germline-derived CDR1 and CDR2 are DFQATT and SNEGSKA (reference sequence). CDR3 amino acids: CSAALPFRSSYNSPLHF. CDR3 coding DNA: TGCAGTGCCGCACTCCCGTTCAGGAGCTCCTATAATTCACCCCTCCACTTT.

The V and J genes are TRBV6-5 and TRBJ2-7; weak D call: TRBD1 (5 bases). From germline, CDR1 is MNHEY and CDR2 SVGAGI. CDR3 length: 14 amino acids. The V end lost 6 bases, the J end lost 5 bases, and 17 bases lay between the germline ends. CDR3 coding DNA: TGTGCCAGCAGCAATGGCAGGGTGAACGACGAGCAGTACTTC. Residues: CASSNGRVNDEQYF.

This clonotype was seen only a few times. V is TRBV20-1 and J is TRBJ1-1; TRBD1 is a possible D gene (5 bases). The CDR3 runs to 13 residues. The germline V and J ends were trimmed by 4 bases and 5 bases, with 14 bases remaining between them. CDR1 is DFQATT and CDR2 is SNEGSKA in the germline V gene (reference sequence). The DNA for the CDR3 is TGCAGTGCTATCAGCTCAGGGCTGACTGAAGCTTTCTTT. Its protein is CSAISSGLTEAFF.